The source of this T cell receptor (beta chain) is a study of T-cell memory formation after mild COVID-19. General study findings and limits: Within pre-infection memory, some responding clones were found, suggesting cross-reactive memory joined.

MiXCR was run by TCRdb on the 5' RACE reads, yielding one entry per CDR3 protein. The sample has 410,000 or so distinct CDR3 sequences, 20% to 30% seen once. With respect to this clonotype: Its antigen remains unidentified.

This CDR3 comprises 15 residues. Looked up from germline, CDR1 is SGHVT and CDR2 is SQSDAQ. V was clipped by 9 bases and J by 4 bases, with 19 bases between them. The rearrangement links TRBV7-4 to TRBJ1-5; the D gene is possibly TRBD1 (5 bases). The sample was PBMCs or a T cell subset sorted from them (not recorded which). The clonotype was recovered from an adult woman who had mild COVID-19 (a few samples of this study predate the infection). Cell type and time point are not known. CDR3 protein: CASPSLDKPNQPQHF. The CDR3 region has the DNA TGTGCCAGTCCGTCTCTGGACAAGCCAAATCAGCCCCAGCATTTT.